This T cell receptor (beta chain) was sequenced in a study of blood T cell repertoires in COVID-19. Produced via immunoSEQ multiplex PCR; TCRdb's table is partial and in-frame only. Found here are 86,000 or so clones, roughly 91% of them singletons; the top ten hold about 2%. Germline assignment: CDR1 LNHNV and CDR2 YYDKDF (reference sequence). This CDR3 spans 15 amino acids. Trimming left V 5 bases short and J 8 bases short, with 18 bases between. The chain recombines TRBV15 with TRBJ1-4; D not certain. Sequenced material: peripheral blood. The source of this sequence is a woman in her forties or fifties in a cohort sampled during active COVID-19. The CDR3 nucleotides read TGTGCCACCAGCCCCCCGACGGGTCCCGGAGAAAAACTGTTTTTT. Its translation is CATSPPTGPGEKLFF.